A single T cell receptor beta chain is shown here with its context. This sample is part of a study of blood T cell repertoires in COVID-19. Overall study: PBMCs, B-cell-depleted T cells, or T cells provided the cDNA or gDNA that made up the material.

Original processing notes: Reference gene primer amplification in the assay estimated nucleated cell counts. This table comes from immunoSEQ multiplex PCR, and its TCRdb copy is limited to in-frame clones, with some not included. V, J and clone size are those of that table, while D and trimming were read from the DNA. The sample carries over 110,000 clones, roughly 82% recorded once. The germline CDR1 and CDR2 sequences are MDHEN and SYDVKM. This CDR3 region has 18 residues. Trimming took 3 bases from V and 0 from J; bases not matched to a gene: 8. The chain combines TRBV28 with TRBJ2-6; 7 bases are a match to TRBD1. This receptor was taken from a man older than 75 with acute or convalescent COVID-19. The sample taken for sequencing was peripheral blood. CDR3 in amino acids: CASSLGTAGRSGANVLTF. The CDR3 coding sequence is TGTGCCAGCAGTTTGGGGACAGCCGGACGCTCTGGGGCCAACGTCCTGACTTTC.